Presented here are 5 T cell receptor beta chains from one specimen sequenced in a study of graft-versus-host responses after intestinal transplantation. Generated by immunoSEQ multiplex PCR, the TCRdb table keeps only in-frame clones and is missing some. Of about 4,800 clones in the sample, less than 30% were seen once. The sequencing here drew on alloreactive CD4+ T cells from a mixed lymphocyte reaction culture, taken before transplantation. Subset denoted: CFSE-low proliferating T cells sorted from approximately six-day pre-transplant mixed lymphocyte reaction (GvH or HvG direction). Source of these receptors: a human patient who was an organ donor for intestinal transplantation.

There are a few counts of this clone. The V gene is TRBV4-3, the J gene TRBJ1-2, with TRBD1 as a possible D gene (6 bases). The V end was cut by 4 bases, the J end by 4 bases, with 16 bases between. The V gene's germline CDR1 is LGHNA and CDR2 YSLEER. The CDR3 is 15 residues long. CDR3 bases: TGCGCCAGCAGCCCCACCCAGGGGTTGAGCTATGGCTACACCTTC. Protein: CASSPTQGLSYGYTF.

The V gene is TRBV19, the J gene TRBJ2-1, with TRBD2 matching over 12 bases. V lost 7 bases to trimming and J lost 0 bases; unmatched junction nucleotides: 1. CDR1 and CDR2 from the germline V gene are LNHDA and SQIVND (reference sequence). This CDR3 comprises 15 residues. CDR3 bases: TGTGCCAGTACGACTAGCGGGAGCTCCTACAATGAGCAGTTCTTC. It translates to CASTTSGSSYNEQFF.

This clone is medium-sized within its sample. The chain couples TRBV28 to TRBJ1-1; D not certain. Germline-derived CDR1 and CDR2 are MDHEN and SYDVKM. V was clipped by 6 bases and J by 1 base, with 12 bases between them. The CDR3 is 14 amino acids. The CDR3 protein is CASSQLIRNTEAFF. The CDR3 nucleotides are TGTGCCAGCAGCCAGCTGATCCGGAACACTGAAGCTTTCTTT.

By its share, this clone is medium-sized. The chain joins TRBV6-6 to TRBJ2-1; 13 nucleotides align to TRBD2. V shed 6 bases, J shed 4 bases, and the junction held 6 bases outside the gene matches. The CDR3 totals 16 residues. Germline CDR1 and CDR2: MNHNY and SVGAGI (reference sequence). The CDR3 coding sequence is TGTGCCAGCAGGCGTCCGGGACTAGCGGGGTACAATGAGCAGTTCTTC. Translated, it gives CASRRPGLAGYNEQFF.

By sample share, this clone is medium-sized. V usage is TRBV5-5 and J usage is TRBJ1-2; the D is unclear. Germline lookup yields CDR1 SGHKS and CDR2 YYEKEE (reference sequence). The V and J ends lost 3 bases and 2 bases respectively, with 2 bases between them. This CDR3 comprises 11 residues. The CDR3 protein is CASSWNYGYTF. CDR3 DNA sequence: TGTGCCAGCAGCTGGAACTATGGCTACACCTTC.